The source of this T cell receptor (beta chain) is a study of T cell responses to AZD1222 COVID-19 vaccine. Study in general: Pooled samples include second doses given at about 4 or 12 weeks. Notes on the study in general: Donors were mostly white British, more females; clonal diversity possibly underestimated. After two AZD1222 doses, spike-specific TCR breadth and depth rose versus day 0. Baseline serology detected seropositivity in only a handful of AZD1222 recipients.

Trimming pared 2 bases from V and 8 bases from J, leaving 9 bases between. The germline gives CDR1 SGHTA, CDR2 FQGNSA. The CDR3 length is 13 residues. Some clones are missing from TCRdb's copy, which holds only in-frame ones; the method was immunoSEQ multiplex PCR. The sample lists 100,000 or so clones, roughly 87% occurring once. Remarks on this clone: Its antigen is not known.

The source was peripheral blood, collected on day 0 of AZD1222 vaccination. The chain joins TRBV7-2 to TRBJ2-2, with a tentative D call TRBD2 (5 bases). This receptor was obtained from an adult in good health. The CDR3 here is CASSLNGKGELFF. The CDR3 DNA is TGTGCCAGCAGCTTAAACGGGAAGGGGGAGCTGTTTTTT.